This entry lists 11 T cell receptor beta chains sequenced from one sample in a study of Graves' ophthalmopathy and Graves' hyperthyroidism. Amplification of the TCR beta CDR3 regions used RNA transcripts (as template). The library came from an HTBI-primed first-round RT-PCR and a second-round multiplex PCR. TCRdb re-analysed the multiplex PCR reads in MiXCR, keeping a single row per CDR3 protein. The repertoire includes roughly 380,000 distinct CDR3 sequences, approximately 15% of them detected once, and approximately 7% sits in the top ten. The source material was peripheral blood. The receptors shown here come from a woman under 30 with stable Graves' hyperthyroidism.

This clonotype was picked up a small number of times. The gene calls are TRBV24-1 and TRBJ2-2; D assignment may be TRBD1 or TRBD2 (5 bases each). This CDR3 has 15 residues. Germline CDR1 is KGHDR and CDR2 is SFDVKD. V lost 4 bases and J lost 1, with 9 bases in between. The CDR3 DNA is TGTGCCACCAGTGACCGGGACCGGAACACCGGGGAGCTGTTTTTT. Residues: CATSDRDRNTGELFF.

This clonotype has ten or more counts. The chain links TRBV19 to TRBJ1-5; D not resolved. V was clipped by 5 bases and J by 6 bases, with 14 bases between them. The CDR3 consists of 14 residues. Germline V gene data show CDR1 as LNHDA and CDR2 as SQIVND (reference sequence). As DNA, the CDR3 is TGTGCCAGTAGTGACGATAGGTGGGGTCAGCCCCAGCATTTT. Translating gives CASSDDRWGQPQHF.

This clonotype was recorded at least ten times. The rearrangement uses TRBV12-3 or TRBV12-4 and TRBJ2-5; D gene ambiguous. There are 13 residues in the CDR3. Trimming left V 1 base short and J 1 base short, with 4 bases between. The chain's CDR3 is CASSLGGQETQYF. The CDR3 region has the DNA TGTGCCAGCAGTTTAGGGGGCCAAGAGACCCAGTACTTC.

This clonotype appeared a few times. This CDR3 is CASVLHGGTTEAFF. CDR3 DNA: TGTGCCAGCGTATTACACGGGGGGACGACTGAAGCTTTCTTT. This chain connects TRBV12-3 or TRBV12-4 to TRBJ1-1; TRBD1 is a possible D gene (5 bases). The CDR3 is 14 residues long. V was pared by 8 bases and J by 5 bases, with 18 bases between.

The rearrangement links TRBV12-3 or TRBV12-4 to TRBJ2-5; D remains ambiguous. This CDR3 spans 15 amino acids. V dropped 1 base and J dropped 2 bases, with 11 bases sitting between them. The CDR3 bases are TGTGCCAGCAGTTTAGGGTACGGGCCACAAGAGACCCAGTACTTC. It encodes CASSLGYGPQETQYF.

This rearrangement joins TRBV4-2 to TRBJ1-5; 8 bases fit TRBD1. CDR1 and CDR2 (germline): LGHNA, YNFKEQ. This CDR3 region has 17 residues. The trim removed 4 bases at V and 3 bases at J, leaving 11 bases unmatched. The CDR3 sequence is CASSPPPDRGLNQPQHF. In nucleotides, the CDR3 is TGTGCCAGCAGCCCCCCCCCCGACAGGGGACTCAATCAGCCCCAGCATTTT.

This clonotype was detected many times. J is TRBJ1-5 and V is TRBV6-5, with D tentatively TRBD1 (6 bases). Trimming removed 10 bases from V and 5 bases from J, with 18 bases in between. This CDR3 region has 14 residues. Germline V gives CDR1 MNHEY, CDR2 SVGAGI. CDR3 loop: CAIKGGGGDQPQHF. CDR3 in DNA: TGTGCCATAAAGGGGGGGGGAGGAGATCAGCCCCAGCATTTT.

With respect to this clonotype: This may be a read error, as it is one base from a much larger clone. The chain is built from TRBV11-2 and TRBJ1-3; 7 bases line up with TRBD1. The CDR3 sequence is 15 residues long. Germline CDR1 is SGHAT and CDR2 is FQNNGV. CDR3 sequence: CASSIDRASGSTIYF. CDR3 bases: TGTGCCAGCAGCATAGACAGGGCCTCTGGAAGCACCATATATTTT.

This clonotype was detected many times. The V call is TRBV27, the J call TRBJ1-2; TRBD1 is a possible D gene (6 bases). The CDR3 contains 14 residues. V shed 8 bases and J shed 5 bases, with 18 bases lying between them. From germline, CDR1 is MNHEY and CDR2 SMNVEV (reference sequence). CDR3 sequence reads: CASRGRGGRYGYTF. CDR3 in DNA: TGTGCCAGCCGTGGCCGGGGGGGCCGTTATGGCTACACCTTC.

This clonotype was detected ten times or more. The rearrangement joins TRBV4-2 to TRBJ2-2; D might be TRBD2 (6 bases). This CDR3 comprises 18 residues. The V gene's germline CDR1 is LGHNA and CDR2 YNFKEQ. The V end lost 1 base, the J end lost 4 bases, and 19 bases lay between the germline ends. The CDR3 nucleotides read TGTGCCAGCAGCCAAGCCTCAGGGCCAGGCGGGACCACCGGGGAGCTGTTTTTT. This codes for CASSQASGPGGTTGELFF.

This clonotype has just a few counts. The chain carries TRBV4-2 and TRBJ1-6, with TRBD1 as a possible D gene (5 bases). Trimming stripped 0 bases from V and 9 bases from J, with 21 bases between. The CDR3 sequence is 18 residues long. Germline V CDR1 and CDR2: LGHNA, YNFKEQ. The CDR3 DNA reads TGTGCCAGCAGCCAAGATTTGATTCGGGCAGGGCTGGTTTCACCCCTCCACTTT. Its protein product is CASSQDLIRAGLVSPLHF.